The 17 T cell receptor beta chains below come from one sample, sequenced in a study of graft-versus-host responses after intestinal transplantation. Repertoires were generated with immunoSEQ multiplex PCR, while TCRdb's copy carries only in-frame clones and drops some. The data contain 40,000 or so clones, under 85% of them seen just once; the ten biggest clones take up 3.5%. The source material was PBMCs, sampled 1,000 to 1,300 days after transplant. These receptors were collected from a human patient who received an intestinal transplant, so some T cells may come from the graft donor.

The V call is TRBV6-1, the J call TRBJ1-5, with D tentatively TRBD1 (5 bases). The CDR3 covers 14 residues. Germline CDR1 and CDR2: MNHNS and SASEGT. Trimming took off 1 base at V and 5 bases at J, with 9 bases between the two ends. The CDR3 is CASSEGQIYQPQHF. The CDR3 region has the DNA TGTGCCAGCAGTGAAGGACAGATCTATCAGCCCCAGCATTTT.

This clone has just one count. The chain carries TRBV5-1 and TRBJ2-3; maybe TRBD2 (5 bases). Germline loops: CDR1 SGHRS, CDR2 YFSETQ. V gave up 2 bases and J gave up 4 bases, with 11 bases separating them. The CDR3 runs 14 residues. This CDR3 reads CASSLLVGADTQYF. In nucleotides, the CDR3 is TGCGCCAGCAGCTTACTAGTCGGGGCAGATACGCAGTATTTT.

This chain links TRBV19 with TRBJ2-7; D assignment may be TRBD1 or TRBD2 (5 bases each). V dropped 6 bases and J dropped 2 bases, with 11 bases sitting between them. The CDR3 extends over 13 amino acids. CDR1 and CDR2 (germline): LNHDA, SQIVND (reference sequence). The CDR3 reads CASRGDGTYEQYF. DNA of the CDR3: TGTGCCAGTAGGGGGGACGGAACCTACGAGCAGTACTTC.

This clone was seen only once. The genes are TRBV6-5 and TRBJ1-1; 7 bases align to TRBD1. The CDR3 has 15 amino acids. Trimming cost V 4 bases and J 2 bases; bases outside gene matches: 7. CDR1 and CDR2 from the germline V gene are MNHEY and SVGAGI. The DNA of the CDR3 is TGTGCCAGCAGTTCAACCGGGACAGACAACACTGAAGCTTTCTTT. This sequence encodes CASSSTGTDNTEAFF.

This clone has just one count. J is TRBJ2-2 and V is TRBV6-1; 11 bases match TRBD2. Germline V lookup: CDR1 MNHNS, CDR2 SASEGT. V lost 1 base, J lost 2 bases, and 6 bases stayed unmatched. The CDR3 loop spans 18 amino acids. As DNA, the CDR3 is TGTGCCAGCAGTGAAGGGGCTAGCGGGAGGTCAAACACCGGGGAGCTGTTTTTT. This translates into CASSEGASGRSNTGELFF.

This clone was observed a few times. V and J are TRBV10-3 and TRBJ2-2; 7 bases map to TRBD2. This CDR3 has 18 residues. The trim removed 7 bases at V and 3 bases at J, leaving 17 bases unmatched. CDR1 ENHRY and CDR2 SYGVKD come from the germline V gene. The CDR3 DNA follows: TGTGCCATCACCCGAAGCCGGGAGGCGGGACTGCACACCGGGGAGCTGTTTTTT. Translating gives CAITRSREAGLHTGELFF.

J is TRBJ2-5 and V is TRBV4-1; D call uncertain. Trimming pared 0 bases from V and 7 bases from J, leaving 9 bases between. CDR3 size: 13 residues. The germline CDR1 and CDR2 sequences are MGHRA and YSYEKL. The CDR3 DNA reads TGCGCCAGCAGCCAAGAACAGAGGAGGACCCAGTACTTC. The encoded protein is CASSQEQRRTQYF.

This clone was observed once. V gene TRBV6-6 combines with J gene TRBJ1-4; D gene ambiguous. CDR1 is MNHNY, CDR2 SVGAGI, per germline (reference sequence). The V end was cut by 0 bases, the J end by 0 bases, with 5 bases between. This CDR3 region has 15 residues. CDR3: CASSYSRATNEKLFF. Written as DNA, the CDR3 is TGTGCCAGCAGTTACTCAAGGGCAACTAATGAAAAACTGTTTTTT.

The chain combines TRBV5-1 with TRBJ2-3; no clear D gene. The CDR3 length is 13 residues. V dropped 4 bases and J dropped 0 bases, with 6 bases sitting between them. Germline V gene lookup returns CDR1 SGHRS and CDR2 YFSETQ. CDR3 in DNA: TGCGCCAGCAGCCTACTAAGCACAGATACGCAGTATTTT. Protein sequence: CASSLLSTDTQYF.

This chain joins TRBV9 and TRBJ2-3; a weak D match, TRBD1 (5 bases). This CDR3 is built from 14 residues. V was trimmed by 2 bases and J by 3 bases, leaving 10 bases between them. The germline V gene encodes CDR1 SGDLS and CDR2 YYNGEE. CDR3 in amino acids: CASSVSGQTDTQYF. CDR3 bases: TGTGCCAGCAGCGTCTCAGGGCAGACAGATACGCAGTATTTT.

J is TRBJ2-4 and V is TRBV21-1; the D segment call TRBD1 is taken from the table without a DNA check. TRBV21-1 is a listed pseudogene. The CDR3 spans 16 residues. DNA for the CDR3: TGTGCCAGCAGCAAAATCGGGACAGGGGAAGTAAGCATTCAGTACTTC. Residues: CASSKIGTGEVSIQYF.

The genes are TRBV5-1 and TRBJ1-6, with a weak D call TRBD1 (5 bases). Trimming pared 4 bases from V and 9 bases from J, leaving 17 bases between. Germline V gene sequence: CDR1 SGHRS, CDR2 YFSETQ. The CDR3 has 15 amino acids. The CDR3 reads CASSHSGLGASPLHF. The CDR3 region has the DNA TGCGCCAGCAGCCACTCCGGACTCGGGGCTTCACCCCTCCACTTT.

The CDR3 protein is CATSRDFQINTEAFF. In DNA form, the CDR3 reads TGTGCCACCAGCAGAGATTTCCAGATCAACACTGAAGCTTTCTTT. The V gene is TRBV15, the J gene TRBJ1-1; D is undetermined. Trimming took off 0 bases at V and 2 bases at J, with 10 bases between the two ends. The CDR3 totals 15 residues. Germline CDR1 and CDR2: LNHNV and YYDKDF (reference sequence).

V and J are TRBV4-2 and TRBJ2-5; 9 bases match TRBD2. The germline V gene has CDR1 LGHNA and CDR2 YNFKEQ. V trimming: 5 bases; J trimming: 5 bases; junction bases outside the gene matches: 12. This CDR3 comprises 16 residues. The DNA of the CDR3 is TGTGCCAGCAGCTCCGGCCGCAATAGCGGGAGTGAGACCCAGTACTTC. Translation: CASSSGRNSGSETQYF.

This chain joins TRBV6-6 and TRBJ1-4; 8 bases agree with TRBD1. V dropped 4 bases and J dropped 7; count of bases not matched to a gene: 2. There are 13 residues in the CDR3. CDR1 and CDR2 from the germline V gene are MNHNY and SVGAGI (reference sequence). DNA for the CDR3: TGTGCCAGCAGTTCCACAGGGGGTGAAAAACTGTTTTTT. Translating it yields CASSSTGGEKLFF.

The J gene is TRBJ2-1, the V gene TRBV9; 9 bases align to TRBD2. Germline trimming cut 0 bases from V and 7 bases from J; bases unmatched to any gene: 5. The CDR3 consists of 15 residues. CDR1 is SGDLS, CDR2 YYNGEE, per germline. CDR3 in DNA: TGTGCCAGCAGCGTAGACCTAGCGGGAACGAATGAGCAGTTCTTC. Its translation is CASSVDLAGTNEQFF.

The count of this clone is one. The chain joins TRBV10-1 to TRBJ2-7; TRBD1 might be the D (6 bases). The CDR3 totals 13 residues. Looked up from germline, CDR1 is WNHNN and CDR2 is SYGVQD (reference sequence). V was shortened by 4 bases and J by 4 bases, with 11 bases between the two germline ends. The CDR3: CASSVPDRYEQYF. The CDR3 nucleotides are TGCGCCAGCAGTGTCCCCGACAGGTACGAGCAGTACTTC.